The sample holds many counts of the clone carrying this T cell receptor (beta chain). Its antigen is still unknown. The data stem from a study of CD8+CD57+ T cells in acquired aplastic anemia. Study summary: Mean DNA quantity obtained from sorted CD4+ and CD8+ cells was about 3 ug. The average read count for CD4+ cells in healthy donors was some 9.9 million. Study outcomes and limitations: The same twenty-nine CD8+ CDR3 sequences occurred in patients and in controls.

Genomic DNA, serving as template, underwent TCR beta VDJ and CDR3 profiling. TCRdb fed the reads into MiXCR, producing one record per CDR3 protein. The profile shows about 190,000 distinct CDR3 sequences, 54% of them singletons. Trimming took 5 bases from V and 4 from J; bases not matched to a gene: 9. This CDR3 is 16 amino acids long. The germline V gene has CDR1 SEHNR and CDR2 FQNEAQ (reference sequence). The V call is TRBV7-9, the J call TRBJ2-1; 9 bases are shared with TRBD1. The sequence derives from a human donor in good health, serving as a control. The sample comprised sorted CD4+, CD8+, or CD8+CD57+ T cells (not recorded which) from PBMCs. The CDR3 DNA follows: TGTGCCAGCAGCCGCCATTCGGGACAGGGTTACAATGAGCAGTTCTTC. Translated, it gives CASSRHSGQGYNEQFF.